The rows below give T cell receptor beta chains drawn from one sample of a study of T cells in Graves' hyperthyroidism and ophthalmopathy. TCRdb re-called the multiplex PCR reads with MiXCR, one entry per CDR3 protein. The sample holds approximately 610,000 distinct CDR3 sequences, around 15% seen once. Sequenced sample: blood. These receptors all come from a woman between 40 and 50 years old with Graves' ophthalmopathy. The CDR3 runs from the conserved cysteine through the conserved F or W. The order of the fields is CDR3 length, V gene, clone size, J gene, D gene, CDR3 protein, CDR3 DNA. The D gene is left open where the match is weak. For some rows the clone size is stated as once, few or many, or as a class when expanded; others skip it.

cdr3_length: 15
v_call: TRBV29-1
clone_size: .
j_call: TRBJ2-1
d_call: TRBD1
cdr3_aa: CSVETGQGLYNEQFF
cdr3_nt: TGCAGCGTTGAAACGGGACAGGGTCTTTACAATGAGCAGTTCTTC

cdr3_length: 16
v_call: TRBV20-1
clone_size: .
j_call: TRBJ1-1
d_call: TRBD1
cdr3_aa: CSARDVGTGSNTEAFF
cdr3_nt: TGCAGTGCTAGAGATGTGGGGACAGGCTCGAACACTGAAGCTTTCTTT

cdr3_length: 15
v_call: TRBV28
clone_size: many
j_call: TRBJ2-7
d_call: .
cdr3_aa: CASSPAGPLSYEQYF
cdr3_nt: TGTGCCAGCAGTCCCGCGGGGCCCCTCTCCTACGAGCAGTACTTC

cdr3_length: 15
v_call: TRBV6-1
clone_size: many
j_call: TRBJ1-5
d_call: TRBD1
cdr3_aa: CASSRGQGGFGPQHF
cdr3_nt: TGTGCCAGCAGCAGGGGGCAGGGAGGGTTTGGGCCCCAGCATTTT

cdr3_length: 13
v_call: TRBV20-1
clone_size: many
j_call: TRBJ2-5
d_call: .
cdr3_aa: CSARDPVQETQYF
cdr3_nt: TGCAGTGCTAGAGATCCTGTCCAAGAGACCCAGTACTTC

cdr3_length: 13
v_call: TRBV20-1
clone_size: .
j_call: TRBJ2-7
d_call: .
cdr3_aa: CSASSAISYEQYF
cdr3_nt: TGCAGTGCTAGTAGCGCGATCTCCTACGAGCAGTACTTC

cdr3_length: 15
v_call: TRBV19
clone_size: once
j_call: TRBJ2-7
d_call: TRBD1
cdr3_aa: CASRRGGTGDYEQYF
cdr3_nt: TGTGCCAGCCGGAGGGGCGGGACAGGGGACTACGAGCAGTACTTC

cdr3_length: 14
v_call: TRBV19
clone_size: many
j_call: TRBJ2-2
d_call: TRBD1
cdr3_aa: CASKYRGDTGELFF
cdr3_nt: TGTGCCAGTAAATACAGGGGTGACACCGGGGAGCTGTTTTTT

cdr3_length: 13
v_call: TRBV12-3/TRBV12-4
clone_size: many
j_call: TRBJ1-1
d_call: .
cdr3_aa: CASSSELGTEAFF
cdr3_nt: TGTGCCAGCAGTTCCGAGCTCGGCACTGAAGCTTTCTTT

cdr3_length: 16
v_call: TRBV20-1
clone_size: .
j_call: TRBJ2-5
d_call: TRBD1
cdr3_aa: CSARAGFFGTGQTQYF
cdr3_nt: TGCAGTGCTAGAGCAGGATTTTTCGGGACAGGGCAGACCCAGTACTTC

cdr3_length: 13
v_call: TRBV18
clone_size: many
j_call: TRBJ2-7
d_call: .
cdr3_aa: CASSPYREHEQYF
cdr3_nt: TGTGCCAGCTCACCCTACCGGGAGCACGAGCAGTACTTC

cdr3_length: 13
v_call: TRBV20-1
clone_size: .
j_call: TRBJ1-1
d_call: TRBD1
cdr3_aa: CSALTGLNTEAFF
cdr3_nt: TGCAGTGCCCTGACAGGGTTGAACACTGAAGCTTTCTTT

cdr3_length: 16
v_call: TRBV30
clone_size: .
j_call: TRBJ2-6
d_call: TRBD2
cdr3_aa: CAWSAGGASGANVLTF
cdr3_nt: TGTGCCTGGAGTGCGGGGGGGGCTAGCGGGGCCAACGTCCTGACTTTC

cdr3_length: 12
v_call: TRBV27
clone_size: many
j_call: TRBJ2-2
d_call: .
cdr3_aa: CASSFGTGELFF
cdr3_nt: TGTGCCAGCAGTTTCGGCACCGGGGAGCTGTTTTTT

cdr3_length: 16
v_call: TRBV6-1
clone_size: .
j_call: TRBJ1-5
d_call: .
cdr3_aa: CASSETRGRGNQPQHF
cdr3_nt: TGTGCCAGCAGTGAGACTAGAGGTAGGGGCAATCAGCCCCAGCATTTT

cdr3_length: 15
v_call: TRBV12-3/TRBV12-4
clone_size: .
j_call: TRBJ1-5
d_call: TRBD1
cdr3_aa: CASSSGQGVNIPQHF
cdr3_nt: TGTGCCAGCAGTTCAGGACAGGGGGTCAATATTCCCCAGCATTTT

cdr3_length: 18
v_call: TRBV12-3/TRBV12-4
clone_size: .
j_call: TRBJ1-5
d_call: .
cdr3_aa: CASSLLGLRRGPNQPQHF
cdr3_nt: TGTGCCAGCAGTTTATTAGGGCTTCGGCGCGGCCCTAATCAGCCCCAGCATTTT

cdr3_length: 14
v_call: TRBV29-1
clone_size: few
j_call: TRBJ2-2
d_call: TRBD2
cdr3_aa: CSTRTSENTGELFF
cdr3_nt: TGCAGCACTAGGACTAGCGAGAACACCGGGGAGCTGTTTTTT

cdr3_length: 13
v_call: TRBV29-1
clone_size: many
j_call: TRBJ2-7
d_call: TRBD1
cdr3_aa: CSVGGQGAYEQYF
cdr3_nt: TGCAGCGTTGGGGGACAGGGGGCCTACGAGCAGTACTTC

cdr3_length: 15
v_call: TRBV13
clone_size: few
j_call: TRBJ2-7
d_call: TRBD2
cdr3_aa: CASSPRTSGSDEQYF
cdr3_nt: TGTGCCAGCAGCCCCAGGACTAGCGGGAGCGACGAGCAGTACTTC

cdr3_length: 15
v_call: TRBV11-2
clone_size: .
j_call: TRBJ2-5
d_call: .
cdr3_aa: CASSWAAGEGETQYF
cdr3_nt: TGTGCCAGCAGCTGGGCGGCAGGGGAGGGCGAGACCCAGTACTTC

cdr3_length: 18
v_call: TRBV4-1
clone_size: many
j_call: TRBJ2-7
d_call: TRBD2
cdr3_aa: CASSQGPQLAAYYHEQYF
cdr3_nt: TGCGCCAGCAGCCAAGGTCCCCAACTAGCGGCGTACTACCACGAGCAGTACTTC

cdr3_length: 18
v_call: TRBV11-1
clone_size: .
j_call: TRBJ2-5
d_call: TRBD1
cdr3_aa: CASSYVPGQGPSPETQYF
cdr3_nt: TGTGCGAGCAGCTACGTCCCGGGACAGGGACCCTCCCCAGAGACCCAGTACTTC

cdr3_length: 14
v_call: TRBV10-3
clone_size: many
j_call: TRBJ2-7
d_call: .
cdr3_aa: CAISTADSRYEQYF
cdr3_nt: TGTGCCATCAGTACAGCGGACTCGAGGTACGAGCAGTACTTC

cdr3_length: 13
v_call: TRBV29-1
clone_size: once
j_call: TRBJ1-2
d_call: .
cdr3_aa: CSGVTAVNYGYTF
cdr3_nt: TGCAGCGGGGTAACAGCTGTTAACTATGGCTACACCTTC

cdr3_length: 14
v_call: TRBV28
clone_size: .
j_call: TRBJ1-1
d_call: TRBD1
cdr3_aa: CASTMTGGNTEAFF
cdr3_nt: TGTGCCAGCACCATGACAGGGGGTAACACTGAAGCTTTCTTT

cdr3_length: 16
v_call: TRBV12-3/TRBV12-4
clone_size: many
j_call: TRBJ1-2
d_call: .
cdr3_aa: CASSPTLTLASYGYTF
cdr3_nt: TGTGCCAGCAGTCCGACACTAACCTTAGCCTCCTATGGCTACACCTTC

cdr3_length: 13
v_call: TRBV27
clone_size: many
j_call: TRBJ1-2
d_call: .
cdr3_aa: CASSRDTDYGYTF
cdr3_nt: TGTGCCAGCAGCCGGGACACAGACTATGGCTACACCTTC

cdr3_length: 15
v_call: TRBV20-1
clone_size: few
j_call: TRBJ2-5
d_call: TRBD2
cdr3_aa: CSAIGLAGGQETQYF
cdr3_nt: TGCAGTGCCATCGGGCTAGCGGGAGGCCAAGAGACCCAGTACTTC

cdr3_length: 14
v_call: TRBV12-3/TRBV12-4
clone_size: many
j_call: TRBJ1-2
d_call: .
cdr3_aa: CASSLTTTGNGYTF
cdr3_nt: TGTGCCAGCAGTTTAACCACTACGGGGAATGGCTACACCTTC

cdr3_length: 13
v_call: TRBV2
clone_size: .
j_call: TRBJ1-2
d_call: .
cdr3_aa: CAYTAKMGYGYTF
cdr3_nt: TGTGCCTACACGGCTAAAATGGGCTATGGCTACACCTTC

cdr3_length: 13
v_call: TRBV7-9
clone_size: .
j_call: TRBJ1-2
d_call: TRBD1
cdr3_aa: CASSFPMGQGLTF
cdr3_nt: TGTGCCAGCAGCTTCCCCATGGGACAGGGATTAACCTTC

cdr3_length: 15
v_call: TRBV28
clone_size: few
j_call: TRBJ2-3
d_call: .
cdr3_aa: CASTLRGGLTDTQYF
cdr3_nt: TGTGCCAGCACCCTCCGGGGCGGACTCACAGATACGCAGTATTTT

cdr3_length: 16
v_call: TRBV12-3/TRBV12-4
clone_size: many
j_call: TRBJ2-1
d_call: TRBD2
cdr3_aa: CASGGVAGPAYNEQFF
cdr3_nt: TGTGCCAGCGGAGGGGTAGCGGGTCCAGCCTACAATGAGCAGTTCTTC

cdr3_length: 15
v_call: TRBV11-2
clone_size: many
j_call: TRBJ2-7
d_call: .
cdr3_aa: CASSLPNRTPYEQYF
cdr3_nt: TGTGCCAGCAGCTTACCCAACAGGACACCCTACGAGCAGTACTTC

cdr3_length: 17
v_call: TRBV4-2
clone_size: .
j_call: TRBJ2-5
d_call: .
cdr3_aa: CASSQEGDPGTPETQYF
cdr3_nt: TGTGCCAGCAGCCAGGAGGGGGATCCCGGGACACCGGAGACCCAGTACTTC

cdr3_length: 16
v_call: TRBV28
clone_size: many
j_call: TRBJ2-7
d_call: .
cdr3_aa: CASSLWSGAVNDEQYF
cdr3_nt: TGTGCCAGCAGTTTATGGTCAGGGGCCGTTAATGACGAGCAGTACTTC

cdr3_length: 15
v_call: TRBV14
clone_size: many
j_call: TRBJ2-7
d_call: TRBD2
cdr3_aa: CASSHVGLAGYEQYF
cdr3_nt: TGTGCCAGCAGCCATGTGGGACTAGCGGGGTACGAGCAGTACTTC

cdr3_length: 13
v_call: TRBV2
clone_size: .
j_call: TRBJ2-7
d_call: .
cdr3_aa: CASSELAPYEQYF
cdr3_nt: TGTGCCAGCAGTGAACTGGCTCCCTACGAGCAGTACTTC

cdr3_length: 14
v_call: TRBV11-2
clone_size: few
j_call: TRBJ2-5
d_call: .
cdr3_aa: CASSPDYRMETQYF
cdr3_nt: TGTGCCAGCAGCCCCGACTACCGGATGGAGACCCAGTACTTC

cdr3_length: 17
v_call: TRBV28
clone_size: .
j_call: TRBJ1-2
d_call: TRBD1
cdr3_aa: CASRSKQDRVVYYGYTF
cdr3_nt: TGTGCCAGCAGAAGTAAACAGGACAGGGTGGTTTACTATGGCTACACCTTC

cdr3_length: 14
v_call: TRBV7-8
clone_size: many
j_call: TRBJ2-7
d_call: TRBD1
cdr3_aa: CASSPRTGAYGQYF
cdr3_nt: TGTGCCAGCAGCCCTAGGACAGGGGCCTACGGGCAGTACTTC

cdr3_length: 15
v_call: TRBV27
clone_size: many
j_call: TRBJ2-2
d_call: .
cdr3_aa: CASSLSPLNTGELFF
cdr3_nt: TGTGCCAGCAGTTTGAGCCCCTTGAACACCGGGGAGCTGTTTTTT

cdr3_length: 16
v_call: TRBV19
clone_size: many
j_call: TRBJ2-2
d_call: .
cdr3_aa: CASNRLGVLDTGELFF
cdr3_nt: TGTGCAAGTAACCGTCTCGGAGTTCTTGACACCGGGGAGCTGTTTTTT

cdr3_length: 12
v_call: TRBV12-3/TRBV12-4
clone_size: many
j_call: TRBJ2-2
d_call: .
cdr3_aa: CASSYQARELFF
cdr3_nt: TGTGCCAGCAGTTACCAAGCCAGGGAGCTGTTTTTT

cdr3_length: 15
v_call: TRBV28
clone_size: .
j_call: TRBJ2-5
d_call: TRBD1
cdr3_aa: CASSTYRGPQETQYF
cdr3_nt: TGTGCCAGCAGTACCTACAGGGGGCCTCAAGAGACCCAGTACTTC

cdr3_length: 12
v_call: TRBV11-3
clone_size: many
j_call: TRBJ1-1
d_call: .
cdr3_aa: CASSPPTAEAFF
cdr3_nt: TGTGCCAGCAGCCCGCCGACCGCTGAAGCTTTCTTT

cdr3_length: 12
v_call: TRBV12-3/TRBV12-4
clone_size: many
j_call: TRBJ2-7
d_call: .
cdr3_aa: CASSLDGGEQYF
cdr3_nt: TGTGCCAGCAGTTTAGACGGGGGCGAGCAGTACTTC

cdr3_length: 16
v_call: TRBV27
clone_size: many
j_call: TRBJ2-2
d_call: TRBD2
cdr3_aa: CASSKPGLGSTGELFF
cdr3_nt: TGTGCCAGCAGTAAGCCGGGACTAGGGAGCACCGGGGAGCTGTTTTTT

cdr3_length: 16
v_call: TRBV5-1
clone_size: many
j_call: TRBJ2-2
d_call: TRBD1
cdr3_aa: CASSLRDRRNTGELFF
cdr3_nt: TGCGCCAGCAGCTTGCGGGACAGGAGGAACACCGGGGAGCTGTTTTTT

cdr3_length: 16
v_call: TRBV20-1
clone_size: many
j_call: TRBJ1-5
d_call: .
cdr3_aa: CSALQEGGWDNQPQHF
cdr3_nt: TGCAGTGCTCTCCAGGAAGGGGGATGGGACAATCAGCCCCAGCATTTT

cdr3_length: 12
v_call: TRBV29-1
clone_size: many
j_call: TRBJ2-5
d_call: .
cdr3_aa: CSVERQQETQYF
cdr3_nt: TGCAGCGTTGAGAGGCAGCAAGAGACCCAGTACTTC